This TCR beta chain was sequenced for a study of blood T cell repertoires in COVID-19 (dated by TCRdb to about 2020). Notes on the research overall: Collaborator samples came from the United States, Italy and Spain and covered acute and convalescent phases of COVID-19. Samples came from the ongoing ImmuneRACE study (first 160 participants) plus 1,254 subjects from 6 global collaborators. The prospective study material was composed of cDNA or gDNA derived from T cells, B-cell-depleted T cells, or PBMCs. The dataset comprised deeply sampled blood TCRbeta repertoires from subjects exposed to, actively infected with, or recovered from COVID-19. Where available, HLA class I and class II types were obtained from metadata supplied by the sample provider rather than from assay-based typing. The repertoires were released in a freely available public database meant as a resource for research on the immune response to SARS-CoV-2. Nearly every sample came with metadata listing a de-identified subject ID, COVID-19 status, age in years and sex. What the work shows at the level of the full study, not this receptor alone: Clinical and demographic metadata were provided uncurated, with the amount varying by source and participant.

The immunoSEQ Assay, a bias-controlled multiplex PCR, was used to amplify TCRbeta CDR3 regions from genomic DNA. The authors' analysis ran thus. Within the assay, amplification of reference gene primers was used to estimate how many nucleated cells each sample contained. Sequence reads were collapsed and filtered to measure the absolute abundance of every unique TCRbeta CDR3 rearrangement. For each sample, productive Simpson clonality was calculated as the square root of Simpson's diversity index across productive rearrangements. TCRdb's version of the immuneACCESS table is confined to in-frame rearrangements and falls short of the full clone set. An unresolved V gene accounts for under half of the shortfall where checked; the remainder is of unknown origin. The V and J calls and the clone size are those of that table, but D and trimming were determined from the DNA. The sample table holds approximately 280,000 clones, of which around 89% were seen once. The top ten clones comprise approximately 4.2% of the sample.

Whole blood was collected in K2EDTA tubes by collaborating institutions according to the institutions' own protocols. For TCRbeta analysis, collaborators shipped samples as frozen whole blood, isolated PBMCs, or DNA extracted from either of those sample types. The V end gives up 0 bases and the J end 5 bases, leaving 7 bases in the junction not matched to a gene. The CDR3 contains 16 residues, cysteine and phenylalanine counted. The only DNA kept is the CDR3, 48 bases in frame from the first base. From a lookup of the germline V gene (reference sequence), CDR1 and CDR2 are LGHDT and YNNKEL. Regarding this clone: Its antigen target is currently unknown. Base-call qualities are not available, and no considerably larger clone is one nucleotide away.

The chain joins TRBV3-1 (or the pseudogene TRBV3-2) to TRBJ2-7; 10 nucleotides in the junction match TRBD2. Sequencing input: peripheral blood. This clonotype was sampled from a man aged 40-49 years with acute or convalescent COVID-19. Here the CDR3 is given as CASSQETAGGIDEQYF. The bases are TGTGCCAGCAGCCAAGAGACAGCGGGGGGGATCGACGAGCAGTACTTC.